The clone carrying this T cell receptor (beta chain) was found a few times. This specimen belongs to a study of shared clonotypes between healthy human individuals. Clones were sequenced by immunoSEQ multiplex PCR, and TCRdb holds only the in-frame ones, with some missing. In the table there are approximately 1.1 million clones, more than 75% of which are singletons. Germline CDR1 is MDHEN and CDR2 is SYDVKM. With 5 bases removed from V and 8 bases from J, the gap between germline ends came to 16 bases. This CDR3 region has 14 residues. The sequenced material came from memory CD4+ T cells from PBMCs. The subset here: CD45RA-negative fraction. The chain carries TRBV28 and TRBJ1-5; the D is unclear. The sequence was collected from a young man in good health. Some clones in this sample may be carry-over from other donors' samples. The CDR3, as DNA: TGTGCCAGCAGTGACTCGGGTTACGGGAAGCCCCAGCATTTT. The encoded protein is CASSDSGYGKPQHF.